This section outlines one T cell receptor (beta chain) sequence together with its context. TCRdb reanalysed the 5' RACE reads using MiXCR and keeps one entry per CDR3 protein. The table has about 510,000 distinct CDR3 sequences, around a fifth seen once. The data derive from a study of T cells after yellow fever vaccination. Germline assignment: CDR1 DFQATT and CDR2 SNEGSKA (reference sequence). The CDR3 has 14 amino acids. V lost 6 bases to trimming and J lost 7 bases, with 21 bases between them. The clonotype originates from a man aged 18 to 35 who received the YFV17D yellow fever vaccine. The chain has TRBV20-1 and TRBJ1-2, with no clear D. The specimen comprised PBMCs, sampled roughly 23 days after the first yellow fever vaccination. The CDR3 DNA reads as TGCAGTGCACCGGGAGAGTATGATTCCGGTGGCTACACCTTC. This gives the protein CSAPGEYDSGGYTF.